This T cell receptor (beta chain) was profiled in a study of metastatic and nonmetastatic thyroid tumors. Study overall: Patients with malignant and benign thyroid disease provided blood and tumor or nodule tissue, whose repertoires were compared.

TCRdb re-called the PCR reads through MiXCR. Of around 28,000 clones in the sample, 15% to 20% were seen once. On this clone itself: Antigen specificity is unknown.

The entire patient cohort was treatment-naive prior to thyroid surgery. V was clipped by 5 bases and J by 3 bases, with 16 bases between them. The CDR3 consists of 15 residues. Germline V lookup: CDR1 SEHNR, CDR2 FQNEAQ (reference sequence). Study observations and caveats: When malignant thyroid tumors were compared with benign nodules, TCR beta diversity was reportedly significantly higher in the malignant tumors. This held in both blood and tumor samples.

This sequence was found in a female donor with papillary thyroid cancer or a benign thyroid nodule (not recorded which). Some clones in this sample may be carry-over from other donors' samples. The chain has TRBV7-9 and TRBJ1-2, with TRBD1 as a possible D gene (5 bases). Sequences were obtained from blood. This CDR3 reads CASSLSRVVDYGYTF. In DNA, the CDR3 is TGTGCCAGCAGCCTAAGCAGGGTAGTGGACTATGGCTACACCTTC.